Sequencing of this T cell receptor (beta chain) was carried out in a study of blood T cell repertoires in COVID-19. Study background: PBMCs, B-cell-depleted T cells, or T cells were the source of the cDNA or gDNA that made up the material.

Seattle enrolled patients during active infection and tracked them longitudinally. The CDR3 has 15 residues. Under the authors' procedure: Estimation of nucleated cell counts was performed using reference gene primer amplification. The table came from immunoSEQ multiplex PCR; TCRdb's copy has only in-frame clones and leaves some out. The V and J calls and clone size were taken over from that table, and D and trimming were inferred from the DNA. Among 81,000 or so clones listed, roughly 85% were seen once. The sequencing sample was made of peripheral blood. The V and J genes are TRBV21-1 and TRBJ1-3. TRBV21-1 has pseudogene status. The TCR originated in a middle-aged man with COVID-19, enrolled during active disease. The CDR3, as DNA: TGTGCCAGCAGCAAGTCGGGGGGGACTGGAAACACCATATATTTT. Translated: CASSKSGGTGNTIYF.